The entry below gives a single TCR beta chain sequence along with its context. Using immunoSEQ multiplex PCR, the repertoire was profiled, and TCRdb retains in-frame clones only, with some absent. Of more than 95,000 clones in the sample, under 95% were seen once. The V gene's germline CDR1 is SGHNT and CDR2 YENEEA. J was trimmed by 4 bases and V by 5 bases; bases with no gene match: 6. The CDR3 loop spans 15 amino acids. The data originate from a study of siplizumab effects on memory and regulatory T cells. The chain uses TRBV11-3 and TRBJ2-2; 8 bases line up with TRBD1. This TCR was recovered from a human donor in good health. Sequencing used CD4+ T cells sorted from blood. In nucleotides, the CDR3 is TGTGCCAGCAGCCCTGGACAGGGAGGCACCGGGGAGCTGTTTTTT. The encoded protein is CASSPGQGGTGELFF.